This T cell receptor beta chain was obtained from a study of a mutant IDH1 vaccine in newly diagnosed glioma. Overall study context: Every participant had undergone radiotherapy, temozolomide, or both before, and most underwent both. Visit V12 was at week 35; visit V13 was at week 47.

The V end lost 3 bases, the J end lost 7 bases, and 16 bases lay between the germline ends. The CDR3 has 16 residues. Germline CDR1 reads SEHNR; CDR2 reads FQNEAQ (reference sequence). Generated by immunoSEQ multiplex PCR, the TCRdb table keeps only in-frame clones and is missing some. The sample carries tens of thousands of clones, around four fifths recorded once. This clone was seen a handful of times. Its antigen remains unidentified. Time point reported: week 35, safety follow-up. Alongside topical imiquimod, each dose of vaccine comprised 300 ug of mutant IDH1 20-mer peptide. Patients had eight vaccinations, in weeks 1, 3, 5, 7, 11, 15, 19 and 23. Each tumor in the donors was a new WHO grade 3 or 4 astrocytoma, IDH1-mutant and ATRX-lost.

This receptor was obtained from a man in his forties with glioma. Some clones in this sample may be carry-over from other donors' samples. The V call is TRBV7-9, the J call TRBJ1-6; D remains ambiguous. This specimen was PBMCs, taken from a glioma patient whose treatment included an IDH1 peptide vaccine. CDR3 nucleotide sequence: TGTGCCAGCAGCTTTAGGGCAGTAAGCCTCAATTCACCCCTCCACTTT. Its protein is CASSFRAVSLNSPLHF.